This is a list of T cell receptor beta chains from one sample in a study of T cells in Graves' hyperthyroidism and ophthalmopathy. TCRdb re-analysed the multiplex PCR reads in MiXCR, keeping a single row per CDR3 protein. The sample contains around 190,000 distinct CDR3 sequences, roughly a sixth of which appear only once. Sequenced material: blood. These receptors came from a woman in her forties or fifties with Graves' hyperthyroidism. Each CDR3 is given with its conserved first and last residue. Each record gives: D gene, V gene, clone size, J gene, CDR3 protein, CDR3 DNA. D genes are given only for firm matches. For some rows the clone size is stated as once, few or many, or as a class when expanded; others skip it.

TRBD1	TRBV7-3	many	TRBJ2-1	CASSLGTGTPNPYNEQFF	TGTGCCAGCAGCTTAGGGACAGGCACACCAAACCCTTACAATGAGCAGTTCTTC
NA	TRBV5-1	many	TRBJ1-1	CASSLEQANTEAFF	TGCGCCAGCAGCTTGGAACAGGCGAACACTGAAGCTTTCTTT
NA	TRBV24-1	NA	TRBJ2-5	CATSRGVWETQYF	TGTGCCACCAGTAGGGGAGTATGGGAGACCCAGTACTTC
TRBD2	TRBV10-1	many	TRBJ2-3	CASSDGTNRDTQYF	TGCGCCAGCAGTGACGGGACTAACCGAGATACGCAGTATTTT
NA	TRBV11-3	many	TRBJ2-1	CASSLERDYNEQFF	TGTGCCAGCAGCTTAGAGCGGGACTACAATGAGCAGTTCTTC
TRBD2	TRBV29-1	few	TRBJ2-1	CSVDSGTSWSGEQFF	TGCAGCGTTGATTCCGGGACTAGTTGGTCCGGTGAGCAGTTCTTC
TRBD1	TRBV7-9	NA	TRBJ2-7	CASSLGGQGTYEQYF	TGTGCCAGCAGCTTAGGAGGACAGGGGACCTACGAGCAGTACTTC
TRBD1	TRBV12-5	few	TRBJ1-5	CASGNVQGGQPQHF	TGTGCTAGTGGAAACGTACAGGGGGGTCAGCCCCAGCATTTT
NA	TRBV10-2	NA	TRBJ2-7	CASSGYLVGFISGSYEQYF	TGCGCCAGCAGTGGTTATTTGGTTGGGTTTATCTCAGGCTCCTACGAGCAGTACTTC
TRBD1	TRBV27	many	TRBJ1-1	CASSAQGAYTEAFF	TGTGCCAGCAGTGCCCAGGGGGCGTACACTGAAGCTTTCTTT
TRBD1	TRBV5-1	many	TRBJ2-3	CASSPTTGSTDTQYF	TGCGCCAGCAGCCCAACGACAGGGTCCACAGATACGCAGTATTTT
NA	TRBV20-1	few	TRBJ2-6	CSPLVSGANVLTF	TGCAGTCCCCTCGTGTCTGGGGCCAACGTCCTGACTTTC
NA	TRBV3-1	NA	TRBJ2-1	CASSQDGGIREQFF	TGTGCCAGCAGCCAAGATGGGGGGATACGCGAGCAGTTCTTC
NA	TRBV6-5	few	TRBJ2-7	CASSYSGGADSHYEQYF	TGTGCCAGCAGTTACTCGGGTGGGGCAGACAGTCACTACGAGCAGTACTTC
NA	TRBV19	NA	TRBJ2-4	CASSIDGAKNIQYF	TGTGCCAGTAGTATAGATGGGGCCAAAAACATTCAGTACTTC
NA	TRBV2	many	TRBJ2-3	CASSALNPSTDTQYF	TGTGCCAGCAGCGCCCTCAACCCTAGCACAGATACGCAGTATTTT
TRBD2	TRBV6-2/TRBV6-3	few	TRBJ2-1	CAIRTSGWGNEQFF	TGTGCCATCCGGACTAGCGGGTGGGGAAATGAGCAGTTCTTC
TRBD2	TRBV3-1	many	TRBJ2-3	CASSQVSGDSNTQYF	TGTGCCAGCAGCCAAGTAAGCGGGGACTCGAATACGCAGTATTTT
NA	TRBV25-1	few	TRBJ1-2	CASSETQVGYTF	TGTGCCAGCAGCGAGACTCAGGTTGGCTACACCTTC
TRBD2	TRBV19	NA	TRBJ2-1	CASSMGTSPNEQFF	TGTGCCAGTAGTATGGGGACTAGTCCCAATGAGCAGTTCTTC
TRBD1	TRBV5-1	NA	TRBJ1-2	CASSSSGTGRYGYTF	TGCGCCAGCAGCTCTTCTGGGACAGGCCGCTATGGCTACACCTTC
TRBD1	TRBV20-1	many	TRBJ1-5	CSASTGGGQPQHF	TGCAGTGCCTCGACAGGGGGCGGTCAGCCCCAGCATTTT
NA	TRBV20-1	few	TRBJ1-4	CSASRTTNEELFF	TGCAGTGCTAGCAGGACAACTAATGAAGAACTGTTTTTT
NA	TRBV11-3	NA	TRBJ2-1	CASSLSATSNEQFF	TGTGCCAGCAGCTTATCCGCGACTAGTAATGAGCAGTTCTTC
NA	TRBV11-1	NA	TRBJ1-1	CASTPGRGERTEAFF	TGTGCCAGCACCCCGGGCCGGGGGGAACGCACTGAAGCTTTCTTT
TRBD1	TRBV2	many	TRBJ1-5	CASKEWTGGDQPQHF	TGTGCCAGCAAAGAATGGACAGGGGGCGATCAGCCCCAGCATTTT